The rows below give T cell receptor beta chains drawn from one sample of a study of blood T cell repertoires in COVID-19. Only in-frame clones appear in the TCRdb table, and some are missing; sequencing was by immunoSEQ multiplex PCR. The table includes 200,000 to 250,000 clones, approximately 88% detected once. The sample was peripheral blood. These receptors were collected from a man in his 60s who had recovered from COVID-19. Both conserved end residues are part of each CDR3. D genes are given only for firm matches.

d_call,j_call,v_call,cdr3_aa,cdr3_nt
TRBD2,TRBJ2-5,TRBV7-2,CASSSGLGLKTQYF,TGTGCCAGCAGCTCAGGACTAGGGCTGAAGACCCAGTACTTC
TRBD1,TRBJ1-1,TRBV19,CASSTGTGSYSDTEAFF,TGTGCCAGTAGTACCGGGACAGGGAGCTACTCGGACACTGAAGCTTTCTTT
NA,TRBJ2-5,TRBV19,CASSTLGTDGTQYF,TGTGCCAGTAGTACCCTCGGTACAGACGGGACCCAGTACTTC
NA,TRBJ1-5,TRBV19,CASSTSRGAGNQPQHF,TGTGCCAGTAGTACTTCTAGGGGCGCGGGCAATCAGCCCCAGCATTTT